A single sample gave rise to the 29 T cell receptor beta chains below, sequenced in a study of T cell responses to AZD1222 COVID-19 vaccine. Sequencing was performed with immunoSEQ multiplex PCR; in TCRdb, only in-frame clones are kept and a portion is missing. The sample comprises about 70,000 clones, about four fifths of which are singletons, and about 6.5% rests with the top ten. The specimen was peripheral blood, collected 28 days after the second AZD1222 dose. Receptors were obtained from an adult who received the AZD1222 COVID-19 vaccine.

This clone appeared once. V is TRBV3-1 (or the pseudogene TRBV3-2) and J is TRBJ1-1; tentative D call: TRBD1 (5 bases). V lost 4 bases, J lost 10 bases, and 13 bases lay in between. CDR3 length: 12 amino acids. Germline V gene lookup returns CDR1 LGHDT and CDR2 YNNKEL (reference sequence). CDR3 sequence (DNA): TGTGCCAGCAGCCGAGCGGGACGAGGAGCTTTCTTT. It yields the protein CASSRAGRGAFF.

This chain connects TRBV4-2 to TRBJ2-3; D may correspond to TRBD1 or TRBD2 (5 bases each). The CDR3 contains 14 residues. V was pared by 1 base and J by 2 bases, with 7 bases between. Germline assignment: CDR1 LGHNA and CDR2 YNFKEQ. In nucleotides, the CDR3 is TGTGCCAGCAGCCAAGTCGGGGCCACAGATACGCAGTATTTT. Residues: CASSQVGATDTQYF.

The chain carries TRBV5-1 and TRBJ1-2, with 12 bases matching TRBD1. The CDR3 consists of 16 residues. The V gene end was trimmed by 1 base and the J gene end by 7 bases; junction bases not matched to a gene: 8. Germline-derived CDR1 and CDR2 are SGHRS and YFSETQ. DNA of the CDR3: TGCGCCAGCAGCTTGCCTGGGACAGGGGGCATAGGTGGCTACACCTTC. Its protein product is CASSLPGTGGIGGYTF.

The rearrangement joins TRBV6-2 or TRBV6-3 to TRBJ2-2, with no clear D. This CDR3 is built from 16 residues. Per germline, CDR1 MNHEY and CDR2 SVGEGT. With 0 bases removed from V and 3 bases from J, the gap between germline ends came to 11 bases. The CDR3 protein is CASSYSSSSYTGELFF. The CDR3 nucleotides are TGTGCCAGCAGTTACTCGAGCAGCAGCTACACCGGGGAGCTGTTTTTT.

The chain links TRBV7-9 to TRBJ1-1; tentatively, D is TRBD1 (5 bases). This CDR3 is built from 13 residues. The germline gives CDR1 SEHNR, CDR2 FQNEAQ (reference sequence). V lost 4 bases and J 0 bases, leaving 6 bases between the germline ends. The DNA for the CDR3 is TGTGCCAGCAGCTCGACAGTGAACACTGAAGCTTTCTTT. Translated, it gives CASSSTVNTEAFF.

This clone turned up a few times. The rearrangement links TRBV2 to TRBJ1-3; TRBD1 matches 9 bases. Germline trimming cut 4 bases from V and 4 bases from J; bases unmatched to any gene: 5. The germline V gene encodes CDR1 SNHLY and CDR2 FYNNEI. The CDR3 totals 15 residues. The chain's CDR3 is CASSANRGLGNTIYF. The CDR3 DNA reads TGTGCCAGCAGTGCGAACAGGGGGCTAGGAAACACCATATATTTT.

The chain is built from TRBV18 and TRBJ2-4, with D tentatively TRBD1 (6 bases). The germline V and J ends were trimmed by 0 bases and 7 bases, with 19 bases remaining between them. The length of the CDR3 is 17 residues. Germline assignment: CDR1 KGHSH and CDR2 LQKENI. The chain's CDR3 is CASSPPPGEKTRNIQYF. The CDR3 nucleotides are TGTGCCAGCTCACCACCACCAGGGGAAAAGACCAGGAACATTCAGTACTTC.

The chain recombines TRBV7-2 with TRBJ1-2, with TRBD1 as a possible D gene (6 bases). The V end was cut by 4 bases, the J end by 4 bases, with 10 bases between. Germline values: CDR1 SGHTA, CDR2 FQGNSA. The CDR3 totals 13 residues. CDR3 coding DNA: TGTGCCAGCAGCTCCGACAGGCGCTATGGCTACACCTTC. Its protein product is CASSSDRRYGYTF.

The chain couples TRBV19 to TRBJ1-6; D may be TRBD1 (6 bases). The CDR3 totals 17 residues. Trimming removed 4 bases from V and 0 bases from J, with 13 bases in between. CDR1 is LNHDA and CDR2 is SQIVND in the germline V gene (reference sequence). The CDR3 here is CASSTRQESSYNSPLHF. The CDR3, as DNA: TGTGCCAGTAGTACTCGACAGGAGAGCTCCTATAATTCACCCCTCCACTTT.

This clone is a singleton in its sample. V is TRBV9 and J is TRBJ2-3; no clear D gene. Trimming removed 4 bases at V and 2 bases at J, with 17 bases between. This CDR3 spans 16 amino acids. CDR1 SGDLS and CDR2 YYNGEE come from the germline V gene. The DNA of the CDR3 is TGTGCCAGCAGCCCTCAGCTTTATCGGTCCACAGATACGCAGTATTTT. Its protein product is CASSPQLYRSTDTQYF.

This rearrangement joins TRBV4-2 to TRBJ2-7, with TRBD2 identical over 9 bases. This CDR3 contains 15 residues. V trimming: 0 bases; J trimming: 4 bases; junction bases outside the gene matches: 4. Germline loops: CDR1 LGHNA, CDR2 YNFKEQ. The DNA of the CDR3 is TGTGCCAGCAGCCAAGAAGCGGGGGGTAGGTACGAGCAGTACTTC. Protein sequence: CASSQEAGGRYEQYF.

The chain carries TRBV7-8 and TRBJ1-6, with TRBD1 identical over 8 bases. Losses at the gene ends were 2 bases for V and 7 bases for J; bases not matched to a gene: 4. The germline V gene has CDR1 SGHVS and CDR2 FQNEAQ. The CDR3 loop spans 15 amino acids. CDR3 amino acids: CASSLLDRVNSPLHF. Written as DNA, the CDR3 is TGTGCCAGCAGCTTATTGGACAGGGTAAATTCACCCCTCCACTTT.

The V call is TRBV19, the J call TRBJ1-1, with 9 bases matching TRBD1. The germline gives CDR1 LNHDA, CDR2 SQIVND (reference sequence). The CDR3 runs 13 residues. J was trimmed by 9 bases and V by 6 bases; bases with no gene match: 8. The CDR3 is CASSPGDRVKAFF. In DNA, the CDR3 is TGTGCCAGTAGCCCGGGGGACAGGGTCAAAGCTTTCTTT.

Here the CDR3 DNA reads TGTGCCAGCAGCCGCATCACTGGGGGCACCGGGGAGCTGTTTTTT. Translating it yields CASSRITGGTGELFF. V usage is TRBV7-2 and J usage is TRBJ2-2, with D tentatively TRBD1 or TRBD2 (5 bases each). The CDR3 sequence is 15 residues long. Trimming took 5 bases from V and 4 from J, leaving 14 bases between them. Germline CDR1 reads SGHTA; CDR2 reads FQGNSA.

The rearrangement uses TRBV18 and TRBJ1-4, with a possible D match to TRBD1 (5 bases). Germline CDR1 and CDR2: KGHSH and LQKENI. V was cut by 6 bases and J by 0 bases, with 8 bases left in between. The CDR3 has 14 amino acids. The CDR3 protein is CASSGDATNEKLFF. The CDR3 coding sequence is TGTGCCAGCTCGGGGGACGCAACTAATGAAAAACTGTTTTTT.

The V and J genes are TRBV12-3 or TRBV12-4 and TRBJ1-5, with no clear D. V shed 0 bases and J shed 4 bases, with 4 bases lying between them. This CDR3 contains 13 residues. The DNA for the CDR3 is TGTGCCAGCAGTTTAGCACAAAATCAGCCCCAGCATTTT. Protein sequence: CASSLAQNQPQHF.

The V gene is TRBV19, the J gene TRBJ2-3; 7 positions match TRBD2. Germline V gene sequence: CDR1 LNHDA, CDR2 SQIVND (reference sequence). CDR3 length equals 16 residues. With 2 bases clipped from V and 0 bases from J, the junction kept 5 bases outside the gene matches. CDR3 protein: CASSIKRGRSTDTQYF. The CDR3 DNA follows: TGTGCCAGTAGTATAAAGCGGGGCCGGAGCACAGATACGCAGTATTTT.

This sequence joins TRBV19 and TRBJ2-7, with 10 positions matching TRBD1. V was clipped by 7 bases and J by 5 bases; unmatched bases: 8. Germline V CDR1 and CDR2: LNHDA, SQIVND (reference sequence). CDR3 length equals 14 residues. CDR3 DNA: TGTGCCAGTAATCGGGACAGGGGCGAAAACGAGCAGTACTTC. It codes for CASNRDRGENEQYF.

The CDR3 is CAISENSGNTIYF. The CDR3 nucleotides are TGTGCCATCAGTGAGAATTCTGGAAACACCATATATTTT. The chain joins TRBV10-3 to TRBJ1-3, with D unclear. V lost 2 bases to trimming and J lost 1 base, with 3 bases between them. The CDR3 sequence is 13 residues long. CDR1 and CDR2 from the germline V gene are ENHRY and SYGVKD.

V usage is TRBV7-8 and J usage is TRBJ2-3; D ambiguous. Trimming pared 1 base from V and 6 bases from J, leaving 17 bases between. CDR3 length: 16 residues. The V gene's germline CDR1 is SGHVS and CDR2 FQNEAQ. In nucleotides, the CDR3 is TGTGCCAGCAGCTTAGTCCGAATACCGGAGATTGATACGCAGTATTTT. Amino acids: CASSLVRIPEIDTQYF.

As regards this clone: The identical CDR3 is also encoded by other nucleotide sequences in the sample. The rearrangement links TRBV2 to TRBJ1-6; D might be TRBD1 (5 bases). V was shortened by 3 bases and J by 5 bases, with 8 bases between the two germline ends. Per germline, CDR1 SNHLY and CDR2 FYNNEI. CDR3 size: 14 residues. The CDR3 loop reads CASSEAGDNSPLHF. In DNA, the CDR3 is TGTGCCAGCAGTGAGGCGGGGGATAATTCACCCCTCCACTTT.

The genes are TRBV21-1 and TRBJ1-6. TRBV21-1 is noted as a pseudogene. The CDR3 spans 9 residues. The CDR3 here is CASSSPLHF. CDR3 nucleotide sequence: TGTGCCAGCAGCTCACCCCTCCACTTT.

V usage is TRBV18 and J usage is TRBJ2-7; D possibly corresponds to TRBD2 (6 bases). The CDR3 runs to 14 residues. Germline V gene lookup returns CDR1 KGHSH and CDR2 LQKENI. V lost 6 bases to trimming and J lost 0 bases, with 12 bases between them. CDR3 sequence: CASSPSGSSYEQYF. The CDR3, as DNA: TGTGCCAGCTCCCCGTCCGGGAGCTCCTACGAGCAGTACTTC. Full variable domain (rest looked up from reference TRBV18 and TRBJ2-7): NAGVMQNPRHLVRRRGQEARLRCSPMKGHSHVYWYRQLPEEGLKFMVYLQKENIIDESGMPKERFSAEFPKEGPSILRIQQVVRGDSAAYFCASSPSGSSYEQYFGPGTRLTVT.

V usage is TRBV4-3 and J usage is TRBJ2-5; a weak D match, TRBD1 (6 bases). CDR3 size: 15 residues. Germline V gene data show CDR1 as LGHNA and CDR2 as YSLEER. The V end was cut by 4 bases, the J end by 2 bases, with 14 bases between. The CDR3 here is CASSRGYREQETQYF. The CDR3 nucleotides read TGCGCCAGCAGCCGGGGATACAGGGAACAAGAGACCCAGTACTTC.

In DNA form, the CDR3 reads TGTGCCAGCAGGAGGGGCACTGAAGCTTTCTTT. Translating it yields CASRRGTEAFF. The rearrangement uses TRBV6-5 and TRBJ1-1; perhaps TRBD1 as D (5 bases). The ends were cut back, 6 bases at V and 4 bases at J, with 6 bases in the middle. Germline assignment: CDR1 MNHEY and CDR2 SVGAGI. The CDR3 is 11 residues long.

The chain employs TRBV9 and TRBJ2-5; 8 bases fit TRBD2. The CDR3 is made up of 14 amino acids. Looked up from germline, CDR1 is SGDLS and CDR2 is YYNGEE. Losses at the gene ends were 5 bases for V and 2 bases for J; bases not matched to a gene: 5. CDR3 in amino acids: CASRQAGEQETQYF. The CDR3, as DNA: TGTGCCAGCAGACAAGCGGGGGAACAAGAGACCCAGTACTTC.

The CDR3 here is CASSQDFNEKLFF. CDR3 bases: TGCGCCAGCAGCCAAGATTTTAATGAAAAACTGTTTTTT. The gene calls are TRBV4-1 and TRBJ1-4; no definite D call. This CDR3 has 13 residues. V was shortened by 0 bases and J by 4 bases, with 3 bases between the two germline ends. Germline CDR1 is MGHRA and CDR2 is YSYEKL.

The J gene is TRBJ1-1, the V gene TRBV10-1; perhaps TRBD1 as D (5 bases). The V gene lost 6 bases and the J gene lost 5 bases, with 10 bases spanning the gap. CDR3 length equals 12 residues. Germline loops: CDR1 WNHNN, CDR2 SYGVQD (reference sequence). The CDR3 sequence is CASSGGETEAFF. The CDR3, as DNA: TGCGCCAGCAGCGGGGGGGAAACTGAAGCTTTCTTT.

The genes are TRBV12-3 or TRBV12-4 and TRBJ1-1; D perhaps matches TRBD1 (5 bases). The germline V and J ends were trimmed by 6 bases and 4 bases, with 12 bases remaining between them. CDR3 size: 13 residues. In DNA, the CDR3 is TGTGCCAGCAGGGCCGGGGGTGTCACTGAAGCTTTCTTT. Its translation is CASRAGGVTEAFF.